The rows below give T cell receptor beta chains drawn from one sample of a study of Siglec-9 on CD8 T cells in melanoma. Data came from immunoSEQ multiplex PCR; TCRdb stores just in-frame clones and leaves some out. The sample yields around 30,000 clones, about 80% seen once. Sequenced material: Siglec-9- CD8+ T cells sorted from blood. These TCRs come from a human donor in good health. CDR3s include the opening cysteine and the closing phenylalanine or tryptophan. The order of the fields is V gene, J gene, D gene, CDR3 length, clone size, CDR3 DNA, CDR3 protein. D genes are given only for firm matches. Not all rows give a size; the values are once, few, many and, for expanded clones, a class.

V gene: TRBV28; J gene: TRBJ2-1; D gene: .; CDR3 length: 14; clone size: .; CDR3 DNA: TGTGCCAGCAGTTTCCGGACATTCGGGGATGAGCAGTTCTTC; CDR3 protein: CASSFRTFGDEQFF
V gene: TRBV29-1; J gene: TRBJ2-3; D gene: TRBD2; CDR3 length: 14; clone size: few; CDR3 DNA: TGCAGCGTTGTGTGGGGGACTACCACAGATACGCAGTATTTT; CDR3 protein: CSVVWGTTTDTQYF
V gene: TRBV27; J gene: TRBJ2-5; D gene: .; CDR3 length: 15; clone size: .; CDR3 DNA: TGTGCCAGCAGCCCAGCCCAGGGGCCTCTCGGGACCCAGTACTTC; CDR3 protein: CASSPAQGPLGTQYF
V gene: TRBV7-8; J gene: TRBJ2-5; D gene: TRBD1; CDR3 length: 15; clone size: .; CDR3 DNA: TGTGCCAGCAGCTTAGCACCTACAGGGGGAGAGACCCAGTACTTC; CDR3 protein: CASSLAPTGGETQYF
V gene: TRBV7-9; J gene: TRBJ1-2; D gene: .; CDR3 length: 14; clone size: .; CDR3 DNA: TGTGCCAGCAGCTTAGTGGACAGACAATTGGGCTACACCTTC; CDR3 protein: CASSLVDRQLGYTF
V gene: TRBV5-1; J gene: TRBJ1-1; D gene: .; CDR3 length: 15; clone size: .; CDR3 DNA: TGCGCCAGCAGCCAAAAATGGGGGAGGGACACTGAAGCTTTCTTT; CDR3 protein: CASSQKWGRDTEAFF
V gene: TRBV19; J gene: TRBJ2-1; D gene: TRBD2; CDR3 length: 14; clone size: once; CDR3 DNA: TGTGCCAGTAGTATCTCTAGCGGCCACAATGAGCAGTTCTTC; CDR3 protein: CASSISSGHNEQFF
V gene: TRBV7-2; J gene: TRBJ2-7; D gene: .; CDR3 length: 13; clone size: .; CDR3 DNA: TGTGCCAGCAGCTTGGGGGGACTCTACGAGCAGTACTTC; CDR3 protein: CASSLGGLYEQYF
V gene: TRBV30; J gene: TRBJ1-3; D gene: .; CDR3 length: 13; clone size: once; CDR3 DNA: TGTGCCTGGAGTGATGGGGCTGCAGACACCATATATTTT; CDR3 protein: CAWSDGAADTIYF
V gene: TRBV25-1; J gene: TRBJ2-7; D gene: TRBD1; CDR3 length: 14; clone size: .; CDR3 DNA: TGTGCCAGCAGTGAGAGGGACAGTTTGTACGAGCAGTACTTC; CDR3 protein: CASSERDSLYEQYF
V gene: TRBV5-1; J gene: TRBJ2-4; D gene: .; CDR3 length: 13; clone size: .; CDR3 DNA: TGCGCCAGCAGCTTACACAGTACTGACATTCAGTACTTC; CDR3 protein: CASSLHSTDIQYF
V gene: TRBV11-2; J gene: TRBJ2-7; D gene: TRBD2; CDR3 length: 16; clone size: .; CDR3 DNA: TGTGCCAGCAGCTCCCCCGAGGGACTAGCCACCTACGAGCAGTACTTC; CDR3 protein: CASSSPEGLATYEQYF
V gene: TRBV2; J gene: TRBJ2-7; D gene: TRBD1; CDR3 length: 14; clone size: .; CDR3 DNA: TGTGCCAGCAGTCCGGGACAGGGAACCTACGAGCAGTACTTC; CDR3 protein: CASSPGQGTYEQYF
V gene: TRBV7-8; J gene: TRBJ1-1; D gene: .; CDR3 length: 14; clone size: .; CDR3 DNA: TGTGCCAGCAGCTTAGGCGGACTGAACACTGAAGCTTTCTTT; CDR3 protein: CASSLGGLNTEAFF
V gene: TRBV25-1; J gene: TRBJ1-1; D gene: .; CDR3 length: 16; clone size: .; CDR3 DNA: TGTGCCAGCAGTCACATAAAGGGGGTCGGGGACACTGAAGCTTTCTTT; CDR3 protein: CASSHIKGVGDTEAFF
V gene: TRBV27; J gene: TRBJ1-2; D gene: .; CDR3 length: 14; clone size: .; CDR3 DNA: TGTGCCAGCAGTTCCGGAACCGGTGGTTCTGGCTACACCTTC; CDR3 protein: CASSSGTGGSGYTF
V gene: TRBV9; J gene: TRBJ1-2; D gene: TRBD1; CDR3 length: 14; clone size: .; CDR3 DNA: TGTGCCAGCAGCGTAGATGGACAGGTCTATGGCTACACCTTC; CDR3 protein: CASSVDGQVYGYTF
V gene: TRBV5-1; J gene: TRBJ2-1; D gene: .; CDR3 length: 15; clone size: .; CDR3 DNA: TGCGCCAGCAGCTTAGGGGAACAGGGTTGGAATGAGCAGTTCTTC; CDR3 protein: CASSLGEQGWNEQFF
V gene: TRBV29-1; J gene: TRBJ2-1; D gene: .; CDR3 length: 10; clone size: .; CDR3 DNA: TGCAGCGTTTATTACAATGAGCAGTTCTTC; CDR3 protein: CSVYYNEQFF
V gene: TRBV4-1; J gene: TRBJ1-2; D gene: .; CDR3 length: 14; clone size: .; CDR3 DNA: TGCGCCAGCAGCCAAGATGACGGGAACTATGGCTACACCTTC; CDR3 protein: CASSQDDGNYGYTF
V gene: TRBV21-1; J gene: TRBJ1-2; D gene: .; CDR3 length: 18; clone size: .; CDR3 DNA: TGTGCCAGCAGCAAAGGAAACGGGACAGGGATTATTGTTGATGGCTACACCTTC; CDR3 protein: CASSKGNGTGIIVDGYTF
V gene: TRBV10-3; J gene: TRBJ1-2; D gene: TRBD1; CDR3 length: 17; clone size: once; CDR3 DNA: TGTGCCATCACCACGGCATCGACAGGGGCTCCGAACTATGGCTACACCTTC; CDR3 protein: CAITTASTGAPNYGYTF
V gene: TRBV7-8; J gene: TRBJ2-7; D gene: TRBD2; CDR3 length: 15; clone size: .; CDR3 DNA: TGTGCCAGCAGCCCCGGGGGACTAGGCATCTACGAGCAGTACTTC; CDR3 protein: CASSPGGLGIYEQYF
V gene: TRBV19; J gene: TRBJ2-1; D gene: .; CDR3 length: 15; clone size: .; CDR3 DNA: TGTGCCAGTAGTATAGGAACAGGCAGACACAATGAGCAGTTCTTC; CDR3 protein: CASSIGTGRHNEQFF
V gene: TRBV7-2; J gene: TRBJ1-1; D gene: .; CDR3 length: 15; clone size: .; CDR3 DNA: TGTGCCAGCAGCTTAGAACGGATAAGGAACACTGAAGCTTTCTTT; CDR3 protein: CASSLERIRNTEAFF
V gene: TRBV4-1; J gene: TRBJ2-7; D gene: .; CDR3 length: 14; clone size: .; CDR3 DNA: TGCGCCAGCAGCCAAGGGAAGCTCGCCGACGAGCAGTACTTC; CDR3 protein: CASSQGKLADEQYF
V gene: TRBV19; J gene: TRBJ2-1; D gene: .; CDR3 length: 15; clone size: few; CDR3 DNA: TGTGCCAGTTCTTGGAGCACCGGGACCAACAATGAGCAGTTCTTC; CDR3 protein: CASSWSTGTNNEQFF
V gene: TRBV27; J gene: TRBJ2-3; D gene: .; CDR3 length: 15; clone size: .; CDR3 DNA: TGTGCCAGCAGTTCGTGGGGCAGTAGCACAGATACGCAGTATTTT; CDR3 protein: CASSSWGSSTDTQYF
V gene: TRBV4-1; J gene: TRBJ2-1; D gene: .; CDR3 length: 12; clone size: once; CDR3 DNA: TGCGCCAGCAGCGCACAGACATATGGGCAGTTCTTC; CDR3 protein: CASSAQTYGQFF
V gene: TRBV2; J gene: TRBJ2-7; D gene: TRBD1; CDR3 length: 14; clone size: .; CDR3 DNA: TGTGCCAGCAGCGCGCGGGACAGGGTGGGCGAGCAGTACTTC; CDR3 protein: CASSARDRVGEQYF
V gene: TRBV27; J gene: TRBJ1-2; D gene: TRBD1; CDR3 length: 14; clone size: .; CDR3 DNA: TGTGCCAGCAGTTTACACACAGGGGGTTCTGGCTACACCTTC; CDR3 protein: CASSLHTGGSGYTF
V gene: TRBV6-1; J gene: TRBJ2-7; D gene: .; CDR3 length: 15; clone size: .; CDR3 DNA: .; CDR3 protein: CASSVGPGSGEEEYF
V gene: TRBV28; J gene: TRBJ1-3; D gene: .; CDR3 length: 16; clone size: .; CDR3 DNA: TGTGCCAGCAGTTTACTTTCCTCCGTCCCTGGAAACACCATATATTTT; CDR3 protein: CASSLLSSVPGNTIYF
V gene: TRBV11-3; J gene: TRBJ2-1; D gene: .; CDR3 length: 13; clone size: .; CDR3 DNA: TGTGCCAGCAGCCCCCGGCCGGCTCGCGAGCAGTTCTTC; CDR3 protein: CASSPRPAREQFF
V gene: TRBV4-2; J gene: TRBJ2-1; D gene: .; CDR3 length: 14; clone size: .; CDR3 DNA: TGTGCCAGCAGCCAAGAAGGAGGGCAGAGTGAGCAGTTCTTC; CDR3 protein: CASSQEGGQSEQFF
V gene: TRBV30; J gene: TRBJ1-1; D gene: .; CDR3 length: 15; clone size: few; CDR3 DNA: TGTGCCTGGAGTCCGGGACCCTATGGGGACACTGAAGCTTTCTTT; CDR3 protein: CAWSPGPYGDTEAFF
V gene: TRBV2; J gene: TRBJ2-1; D gene: TRBD2; CDR3 length: 15; clone size: .; CDR3 DNA: TGTGCCAGCAGTACTAGCGGGAGGGCCGCAAATGAGCAGTTCTTC; CDR3 protein: CASSTSGRAANEQFF
V gene: TRBV27; J gene: TRBJ1-5; D gene: TRBD1; CDR3 length: 15; clone size: once; CDR3 DNA: TGTGCCAGCAGTTTATCGGACAGGGCCAAACAGCCCCAGCATTTT; CDR3 protein: CASSLSDRAKQPQHF
V gene: TRBV6-1; J gene: TRBJ1-6; D gene: TRBD1; CDR3 length: 17; clone size: .; CDR3 DNA: TGTGCCAGCAGTGATACGACAGGGAGCTCCTATAATTCACCCCTCCACTTT; CDR3 protein: CASSDTTGSSYNSPLHF
V gene: TRBV5-4; J gene: TRBJ2-1; D gene: .; CDR3 length: 14; clone size: .; CDR3 DNA: TGTGCCAGCAGCTTGGCCATCAGGGCGCATGAGCAGTTCTTC; CDR3 protein: CASSLAIRAHEQFF
V gene: TRBV5-1; J gene: TRBJ2-7; D gene: TRBD1; CDR3 length: 16; clone size: .; CDR3 DNA: TGCGCCAGCAGGCCCGGGCCCAGGGGGCAGGTGGACGAGCAGTACTTC; CDR3 protein: CASRPGPRGQVDEQYF
V gene: TRBV7-9; J gene: TRBJ2-5; D gene: .; CDR3 length: 15; clone size: once; CDR3 DNA: TGTGCCAGCAGCCCCCGGAGGGGGATTCAAGAGACCCAGTACTTC; CDR3 protein: CASSPRRGIQETQYF
V gene: TRBV30; J gene: TRBJ2-5; D gene: TRBD2; CDR3 length: 17; clone size: .; CDR3 DNA: TGTGCCTGGAGTGAGCTAGCGGGGGGGTCCCTTTGGGAGACCCAGTACTTC; CDR3 protein: CAWSELAGGSLWETQYF
V gene: TRBV4-1; J gene: TRBJ2-7; D gene: .; CDR3 length: 13; clone size: .; CDR3 DNA: TGCGCCAGCAGCCACCAGCGGTCCTACGAGCAGTACTTC; CDR3 protein: CASSHQRSYEQYF
V gene: TRBV19; J gene: TRBJ2-5; D gene: .; CDR3 length: 14; clone size: .; CDR3 DNA: TGTGCCAGTAGGGGAAGGGAGACCCAAGAGACCCAGTACTTC; CDR3 protein: CASRGRETQETQYF
V gene: TRBV2; J gene: TRBJ2-2; D gene: .; CDR3 length: 12; clone size: once; CDR3 DNA: TGTGCCAGCGAACTAGGTGGTGGGGAGCTGTTTTTT; CDR3 protein: CASELGGGELFF
V gene: TRBV19; J gene: TRBJ1-6; D gene: .; CDR3 length: 15; clone size: .; CDR3 DNA: TGTGCCAGTAGCTACGGGACCACCTATAATTCACCCCTCCACTTT; CDR3 protein: CASSYGTTYNSPLHF
V gene: TRBV5-4; J gene: TRBJ2-2; D gene: .; CDR3 length: 14; clone size: .; CDR3 DNA: TGTGCCAGCAGCTTGAATGGGGGAACCGGGGAGCTGTTTTTT; CDR3 protein: CASSLNGGTGELFF
V gene: TRBV23-1; J gene: TRBJ2-7; D gene: .; CDR3 length: 18; clone size: .; CDR3 DNA: TGCGCCAGTGAAGCCCACACCGGGCCCAGTAGGTGCTCCTACGAGCAGTACTTC; CDR3 protein: CASEAHTGPSRCSYEQYF
V gene: TRBV7-9; J gene: TRBJ2-7; D gene: TRBD1; CDR3 length: 18; clone size: .; CDR3 DNA: TGTGCCAGCAGTCCATGGACTCCCGGGACAGGCCCCCGCTACGAGCAGTACTTC; CDR3 protein: CASSPWTPGTGPRYEQYF
V gene: TRBV19; J gene: TRBJ2-1; D gene: .; CDR3 length: 13; clone size: .; CDR3 DNA: TGTGCCAGTAGTATGGGAGGTTTCAATGAGCAGTTCTTC; CDR3 protein: CASSMGGFNEQFF
V gene: TRBV28; J gene: TRBJ2-3; D gene: .; CDR3 length: 12; clone size: .; CDR3 DNA: TGTGCCAGCGGGACTTCAGCAGATACGCAGTATTTT; CDR3 protein: CASGTSADTQYF